This TCR beta chain was identified during a study of immune cell composition in non-small cell lung cancer. Study results and limitations: Top 10 clone scores and clonality were higher in squamous than adenocarcinoma. TIL tumour reactivity correlated with maximal tumour-associated clone frequency in adenocarcinoma. Around 75% of squamous and 30% to 40% of adenocarcinoma cases had tumour-associated clones >0.5%. Tumour TCR-beta clonality was not significantly tied to smoking pack-years.

The ends lost 3 bases at V and 0 bases at J; junction bases unmatched: 2. The CDR3 is made up of 14 amino acids. The germline V gene has CDR1 SGHDT and CDR2 YYEEEE. Assay used: immunoSEQ multiplex PCR; TCRdb lists only in-frame clones, some missing. The table lists 5,500 to 7,000 clones, around 78% of them singletons. This clone was recorded once. What it binds is not known. The sequence was collected from a human donor with non-small cell lung cancer. J is TRBJ2-7 and V is TRBV5-6; 8 bases match TRBD1. The sequencing sample was made of lung tumor tissue. The CDR3 region is CASSWTGPSYEQYF. In nucleotides, the CDR3 is TGTGCCAGCAGCTGGACAGGGCCCTCCTACGAGCAGTACTTC.